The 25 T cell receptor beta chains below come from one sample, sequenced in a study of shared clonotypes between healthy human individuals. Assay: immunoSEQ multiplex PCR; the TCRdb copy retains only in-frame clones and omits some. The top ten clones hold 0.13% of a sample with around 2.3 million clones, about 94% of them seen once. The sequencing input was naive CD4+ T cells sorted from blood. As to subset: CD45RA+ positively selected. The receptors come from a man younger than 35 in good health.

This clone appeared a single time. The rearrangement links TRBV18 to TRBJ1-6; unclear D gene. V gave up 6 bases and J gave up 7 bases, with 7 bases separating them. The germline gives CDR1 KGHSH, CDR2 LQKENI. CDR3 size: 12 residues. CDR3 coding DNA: TGTGCCAGCTCTCGAGAGAATTCACCCCTCCACTTT. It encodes CASSRENSPLHF.

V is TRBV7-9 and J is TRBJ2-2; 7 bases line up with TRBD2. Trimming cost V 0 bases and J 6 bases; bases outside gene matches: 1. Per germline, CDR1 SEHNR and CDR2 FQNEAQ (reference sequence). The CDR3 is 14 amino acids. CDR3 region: CASSLALAAGELFF. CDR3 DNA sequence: TGTGCCAGCAGCTTAGCGCTAGCGGCCGGGGAGCTGTTTTTT.

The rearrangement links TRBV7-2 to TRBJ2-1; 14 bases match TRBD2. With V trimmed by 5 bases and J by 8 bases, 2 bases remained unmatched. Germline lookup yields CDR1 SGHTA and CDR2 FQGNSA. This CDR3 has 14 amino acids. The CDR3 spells CASSTGLAGDEQFF. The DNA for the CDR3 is TGTGCCAGCAGCACGGGACTAGCGGGAGATGAGCAGTTCTTC.

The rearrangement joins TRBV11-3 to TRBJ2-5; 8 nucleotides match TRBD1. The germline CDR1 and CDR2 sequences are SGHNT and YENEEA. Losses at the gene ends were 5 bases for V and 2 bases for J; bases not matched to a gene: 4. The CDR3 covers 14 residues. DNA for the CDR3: TGTGCCAGCAGCGCCCACAGGGGGCAAGAGACCCAGTACTTC. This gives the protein CASSAHRGQETQYF.

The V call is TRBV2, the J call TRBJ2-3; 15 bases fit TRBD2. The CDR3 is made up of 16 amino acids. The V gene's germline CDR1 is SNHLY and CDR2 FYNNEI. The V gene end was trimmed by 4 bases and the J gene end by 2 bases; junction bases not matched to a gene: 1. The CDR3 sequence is CASSGTSGRVTDTQYF. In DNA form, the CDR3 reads TGTGCCAGCAGTGGGACTAGCGGGAGGGTCACAGATACGCAGTATTTT.

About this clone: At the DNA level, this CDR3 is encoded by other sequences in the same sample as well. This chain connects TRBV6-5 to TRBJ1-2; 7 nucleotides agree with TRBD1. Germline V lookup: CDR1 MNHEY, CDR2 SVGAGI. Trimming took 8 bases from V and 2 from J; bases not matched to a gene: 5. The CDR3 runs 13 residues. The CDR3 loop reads CASSRGQNYGYTF. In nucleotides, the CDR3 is TGTGCCAGCTCCAGGGGACAGAACTATGGCTACACCTTC.

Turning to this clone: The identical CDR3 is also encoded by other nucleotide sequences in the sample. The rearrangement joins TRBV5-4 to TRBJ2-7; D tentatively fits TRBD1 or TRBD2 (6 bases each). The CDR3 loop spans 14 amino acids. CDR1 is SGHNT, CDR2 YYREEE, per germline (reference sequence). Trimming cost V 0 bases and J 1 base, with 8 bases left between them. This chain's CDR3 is CASSLEGGSYEQYF. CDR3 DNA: TGTGCCAGCAGCTTGGAAGGGGGGTCCTACGAGCAGTACTTC.

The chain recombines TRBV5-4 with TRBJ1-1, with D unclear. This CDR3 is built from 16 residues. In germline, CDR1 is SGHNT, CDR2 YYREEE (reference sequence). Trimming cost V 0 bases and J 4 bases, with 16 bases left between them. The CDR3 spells CASSLGGLAGFTEAFF. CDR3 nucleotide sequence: TGTGCCAGCAGCTTGGGGGGTCTAGCGGGATTCACTGAAGCTTTCTTT.

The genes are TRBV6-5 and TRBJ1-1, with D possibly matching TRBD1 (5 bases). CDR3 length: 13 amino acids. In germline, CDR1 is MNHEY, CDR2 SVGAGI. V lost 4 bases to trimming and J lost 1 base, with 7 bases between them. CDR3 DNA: TGTGCCAGCAGTTTTGGGGGGAACACTGAAGCTTTCTTT. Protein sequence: CASSFGGNTEAFF.

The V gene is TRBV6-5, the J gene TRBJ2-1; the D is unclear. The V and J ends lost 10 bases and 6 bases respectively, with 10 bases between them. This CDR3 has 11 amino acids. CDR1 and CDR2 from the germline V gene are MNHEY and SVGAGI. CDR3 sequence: CATTQANEQFF. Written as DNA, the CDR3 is TGTGCCACCACCCAAGCCAATGAGCAGTTCTTC.

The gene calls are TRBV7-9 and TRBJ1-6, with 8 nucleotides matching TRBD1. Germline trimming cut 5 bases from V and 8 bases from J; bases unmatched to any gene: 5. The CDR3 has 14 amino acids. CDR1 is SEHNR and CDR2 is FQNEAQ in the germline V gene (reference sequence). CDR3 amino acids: CASSLDRGYSPLHF. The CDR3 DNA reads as TGTGCCAGCAGCCTCGACAGGGGATATTCACCCCTCCACTTT.

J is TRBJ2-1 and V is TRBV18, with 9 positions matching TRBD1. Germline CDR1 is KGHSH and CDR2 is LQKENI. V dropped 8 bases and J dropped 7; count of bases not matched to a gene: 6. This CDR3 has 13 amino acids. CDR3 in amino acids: CASQGTGRNEQFF. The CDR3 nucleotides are TGTGCCAGCCAGGGGACAGGGAGGAATGAGCAGTTCTTC.

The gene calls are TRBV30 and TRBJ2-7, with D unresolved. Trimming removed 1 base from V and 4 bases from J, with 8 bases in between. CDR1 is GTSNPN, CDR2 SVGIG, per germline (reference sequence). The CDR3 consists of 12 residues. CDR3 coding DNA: TGTGCCTGGAGTGGCTTGGGTTACGAGCAGTACTTC. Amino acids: CAWSGLGYEQYF.

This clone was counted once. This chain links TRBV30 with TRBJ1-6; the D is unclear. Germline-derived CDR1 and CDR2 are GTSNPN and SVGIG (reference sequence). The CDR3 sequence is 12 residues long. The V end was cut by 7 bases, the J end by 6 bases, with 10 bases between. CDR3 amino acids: CAFGRGNSPLHF. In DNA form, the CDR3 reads TGTGCCTTCGGTCGCGGTAATTCACCCCTCCACTTT.

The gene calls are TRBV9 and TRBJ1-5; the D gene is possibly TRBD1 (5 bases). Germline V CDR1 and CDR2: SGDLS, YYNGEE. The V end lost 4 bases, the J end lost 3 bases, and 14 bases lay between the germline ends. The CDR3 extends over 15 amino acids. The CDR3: CASSTRDGDNQPQHF. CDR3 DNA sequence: TGTGCCAGCAGCACCCGGGACGGCGACAATCAGCCCCAGCATTTT.

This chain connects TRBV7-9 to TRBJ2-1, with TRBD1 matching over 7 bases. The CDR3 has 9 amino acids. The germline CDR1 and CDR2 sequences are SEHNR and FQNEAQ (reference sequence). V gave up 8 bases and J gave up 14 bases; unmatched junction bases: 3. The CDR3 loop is CASRDSEFF. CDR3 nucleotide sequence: TGTGCCAGCCGGGACAGCGAGTTCTTC.

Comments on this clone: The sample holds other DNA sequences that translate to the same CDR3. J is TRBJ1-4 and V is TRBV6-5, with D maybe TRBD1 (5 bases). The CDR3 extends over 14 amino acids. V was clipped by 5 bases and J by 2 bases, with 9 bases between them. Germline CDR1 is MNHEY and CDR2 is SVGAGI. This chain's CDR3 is CASSGGRTNEKLFF. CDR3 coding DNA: TGTGCCAGCAGTGGGGGGAGGACTAATGAAAAACTGTTTTTT.

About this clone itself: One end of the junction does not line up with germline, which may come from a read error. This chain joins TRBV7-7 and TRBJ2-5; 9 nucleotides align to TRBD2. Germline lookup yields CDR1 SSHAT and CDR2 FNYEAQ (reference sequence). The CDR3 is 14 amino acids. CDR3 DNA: TGTGCTAGCAGCACCGGGACTAGCTCAGAGACCCAGTACTTC. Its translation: CASSTGTSSETQYF.

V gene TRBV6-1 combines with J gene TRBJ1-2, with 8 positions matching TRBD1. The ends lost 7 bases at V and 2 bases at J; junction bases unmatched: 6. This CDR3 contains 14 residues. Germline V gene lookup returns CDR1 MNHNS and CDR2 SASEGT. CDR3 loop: CASTRTGLNYGYTF. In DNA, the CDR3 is TGTGCCAGCACACGGACAGGGCTAAACTATGGCTACACCTTC.

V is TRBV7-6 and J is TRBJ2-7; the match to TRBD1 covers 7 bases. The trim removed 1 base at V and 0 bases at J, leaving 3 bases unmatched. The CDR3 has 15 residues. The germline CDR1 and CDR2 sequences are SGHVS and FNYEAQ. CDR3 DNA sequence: TGTGCCAGCAGCTTAGTGGGGGACAGCTCCTACGAGCAGTACTTC. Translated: CASSLVGDSSYEQYF.

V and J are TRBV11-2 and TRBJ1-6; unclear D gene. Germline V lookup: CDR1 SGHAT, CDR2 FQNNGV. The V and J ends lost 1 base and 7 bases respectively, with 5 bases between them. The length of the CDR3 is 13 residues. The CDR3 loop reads CASSLGSNSPLHF. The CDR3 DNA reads TGTGCCAGCAGCTTAGGGAGCAATTCACCCCTCCACTTT.

CDR3 in DNA: TGTGCCAGCAGTGAGGTTAGCCCGAACACCGGGGAGCTGTTTTTT. This encodes CASSEVSPNTGELFF. The chain couples TRBV2 to TRBJ2-2; D ambiguous. The ends were cut back, 3 bases at V and 0 bases at J, with 8 bases in the middle. This CDR3 has 15 residues. CDR1 and CDR2 from the germline V gene are SNHLY and FYNNEI.

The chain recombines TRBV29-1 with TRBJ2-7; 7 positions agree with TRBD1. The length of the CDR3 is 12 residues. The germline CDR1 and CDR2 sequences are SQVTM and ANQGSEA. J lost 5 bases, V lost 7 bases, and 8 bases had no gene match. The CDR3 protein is CSAQTGPNEQYF. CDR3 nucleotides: TGCAGCGCACAGACAGGGCCCAACGAGCAGTACTTC.

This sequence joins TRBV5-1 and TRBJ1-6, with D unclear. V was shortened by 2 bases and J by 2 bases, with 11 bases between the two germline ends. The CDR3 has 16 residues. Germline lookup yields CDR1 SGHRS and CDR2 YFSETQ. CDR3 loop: CASSFKTGTYNSPLHF. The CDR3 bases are TGCGCCAGCAGCTTTAAAACGGGGACCTATAATTCACCCCTCCACTTT.

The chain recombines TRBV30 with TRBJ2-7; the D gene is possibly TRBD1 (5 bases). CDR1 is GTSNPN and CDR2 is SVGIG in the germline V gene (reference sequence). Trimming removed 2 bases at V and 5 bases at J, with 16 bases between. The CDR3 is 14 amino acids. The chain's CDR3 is CAWSLGAQSDEQYF. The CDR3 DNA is TGTGCCTGGAGTTTAGGGGCACAGTCCGACGAGCAGTACTTC.